A selection of T cell receptor beta chains follows, all from one sample in a study of T cells after yellow fever vaccination. Using its own MiXCR run on the 5' RACE reads, TCRdb lists one record per CDR3 protein. The sample holds 68,000 or so distinct CDR3 sequences, 5% to 8% seen once. The starting material was CD8+ T cells sorted from PBMCs, obtained more than 40 days after the first yellow fever vaccination. These receptors all come from a young man who received the YFV17D yellow fever vaccine. Both conserved end residues are part of each CDR3. The D gene is left open where the match is weak. The listing skips clone size in some rows; elsewhere it reads once, few, many or a size class.

TGCAGCGTTTCAGGGACGGGGAACACCGGGGAGCTGTTTTTT | CSVSGTGNTGELFF | TRBJ2-2 | - | TRBV29-1 | many
TGTGCCAGCAGCTTAGGGGTAGAGACCCGGTACTTC | CASSLGVETRYF | TRBJ2-5 | - | TRBV7-8 | -
TGCGCCAGCAGCCTAGGATACAGCGGGGGGGGCGACAATGAGCAGTTCTTC | CASSLGYSGGGDNEQFF | TRBJ2-1 | TRBD2 | TRBV4-3 | -
TGTGCCAGCAGTTTTTCAGGGGAAGGGACTGAAGCTTTCTTT | CASSFSGEGTEAFF | TRBJ1-1 | - | TRBV27 | many
TGCAGCGTTGAAGTTGCAGGGGGCATGGAGACCCAGTACTTC | CSVEVAGGMETQYF | TRBJ2-5 | TRBD1 | TRBV29-1 | few
TGTGCCAGCAGTGATAGGGTTCGGACTAACTATGGCTACACCTTC | CASSDRVRTNYGYTF | TRBJ1-2 | - | TRBV6-1 | many
TGTGCCAGCAGCCGCCCCGGGGACGAAAAACTGTTTTTT | CASSRPGDEKLFF | TRBJ1-4 | - | TRBV7-8 | few
TGTGCCAGCAGTTACTCGATGAGGGGTGGGAATGGCTACACCTTC | CASSYSMRGGNGYTF | TRBJ1-2 | - | TRBV6-5 | few
TGCGCCAGCAGCGTCTACCGGGACTACTCCTACAATGAGCAGTTCTTC | CASSVYRDYSYNEQFF | TRBJ2-1 | TRBD2 | TRBV5-1 | few
TGTGCCTTGGGGTGGACCTACAATGAGCAGTTCTTC | CALGWTYNEQFF | TRBJ2-1 | - | TRBV30 | -
TGTGCCAGCAGCCAAGGACTAGCGGGGGGGAGAGTGGTCAATGAGCAGTTCTTC | CASSQGLAGGRVVNEQFF | TRBJ2-1 | TRBD2 | TRBV3-1 | -
TGTGCCAGCAGCGTCGGGACTAGTAGCACAGATACGCAGTATTTT | CASSVGTSSTDTQYF | TRBJ2-3 | TRBD2 | TRBV9 | many
TGTGCCAGCAGCTTCGTACAGGGGGGTACGCAGTATTTT | CASSFVQGGTQYF | TRBJ2-3 | TRBD1 | TRBV7-8 | many
TGTGCCAGCAGCGTAGTTGACAGGGGGCTCGGCGATACGCAGTATTTT | CASSVVDRGLGDTQYF | TRBJ2-3 | TRBD1 | TRBV9 | -
TGTGCCAGCAGCTTAGTTAGCGGGGGTACCCACAATGAGCAGTTCTTC | CASSLVSGGTHNEQFF | TRBJ2-1 | TRBD2 | TRBV7-6 | -
TGTGCCAGCGCTCCGGGGAAACATGAGCAGTTCTTC | CASAPGKHEQFF | TRBJ2-1 | - | TRBV6-5 | few
TGCGCCAGCAGCCGGGACAGTGCTCCCCGGGAGACCCAGTACTTC | CASSRDSAPRETQYF | TRBJ2-5 | TRBD1 | TRBV4-3 | many
TGTGCCAGCAGCTGGGCTAGCGGGGTCCATGAGCAGTTCTTC | CASSWASGVHEQFF | TRBJ2-1 | TRBD2 | TRBV11-1 | many
TGTGCCACCAGCGGTCGACGCACAGATACGCAGTATTTT | CATSGRRTDTQYF | TRBJ2-3 | - | TRBV15 | many
TGCGCCAGCAGCCGCACCCAACAGGCCCCCAATGGGGAGCTGTTTTTT | CASSRTQQAPNGELFF | TRBJ2-2 | - | TRBV4-3 | few
TGTGCCAGCAGCCCCAGGTGGGACGGGAAGAACACTGAAGCTTTCTTT | CASSPRWDGKNTEAFF | TRBJ1-1 | - | TRBV7-9 | many
TGTGCCAGCAGCGAGGCCCTGGGGGAAAAACTGTTTTTT | CASSEALGEKLFF | TRBJ1-4 | - | TRBV7-9 | few
TGTGCCAGCAGCCAAGATCCCGCGAGCTCCTACGAGCAGTACTTC | CASSQDPASSYEQYF | TRBJ2-7 | - | TRBV4-2 | -
TGTGCCAGCTCCTTAGGGGTCCTCTCCCTAAGAGGTGGCTACACCTTC | CASSLGVLSLRGGYTF | TRBJ1-2 | - | TRBV7-6 | many
TGCAGCGGATCTACCGGGACATTTGAAGCTTTCTTT | CSGSTGTFEAFF | TRBJ1-1 | - | TRBV29-1 | many
TGTGCCAGCTCACATCCGAGTCCGATGGCCGGGACTCCTCAAGAGACCCAGTACTTC | CASSHPSPMAGTPQETQYF | TRBJ2-5 | - | TRBV18 | many
TGTGCCAGCAGCCCCAATAGCGGGGGGCCGGGGAATGAGCAGTTCTTC | CASSPNSGGPGNEQFF | TRBJ2-1 | TRBD2 | TRBV7-9 | many
TGTGCCAGCAGTACCGACAGGGGACTTGGCTACACCTTC | CASSTDRGLGYTF | TRBJ1-2 | TRBD1 | TRBV12-3/TRBV12-4 | -
TGTGCCAGCAGCGGAGGCACCCAAGGGCGCTACGAGCAGTACTTC | CASSGGTQGRYEQYF | TRBJ2-7 | - | TRBV25-1 | -
TGTGCCAGCAGCTACCGGACCGAGTCGGAGACCCAGTACTTC | CASSYRTESETQYF | TRBJ2-5 | - | TRBV11-2 | many
TGTGCCAGCAGCCCCTGGGAGTTCCTCTCCTATGGCTACACCTTC | CASSPWEFLSYGYTF | TRBJ1-2 | - | TRBV16 | few
TGTGCCAGCGAGTATGAGCAGTTCTTC | CASEYEQFF | TRBJ2-1 | - | TRBV7-9 | many
TGCAGCGTGAGGACAGAGGACTACACCTTC | CSVRTEDYTF | TRBJ1-2 | - | TRBV29-1 | many
TGCGCCAGCAGCTTCAAGGCGGGAGCTTTCTTT | CASSFKAGAFF | TRBJ1-1 | - | TRBV5-1 | many
TGTGCCAGCAGCCATCCTCGGGGGGATGGCTACACCTTC | CASSHPRGDGYTF | TRBJ1-2 | - | TRBV4-2 | few
TGTGCCAGCAGTTTATTAGCGGGGGTCACGGGGACCGGGGAGCTGTTTTTT | CASSLLAGVTGTGELFF | TRBJ2-2 | TRBD2 | TRBV27 | few
TGCAGTGCTAGAAGGGAAGGAGGGGGCGCGAGGCAGCCCCAGCATTTT | CSARREGGGARQPQHF | TRBJ1-5 | TRBD1 | TRBV20-1 | -
TGTGCCAGCAGAGGAAACAGGGGGCGAAGGACAGATACGCAGTATTTT | CASRGNRGRRTDTQYF | TRBJ2-3 | TRBD1 | TRBV6-2/TRBV6-3 | -
TGCGCCAGCAGCTTCAGACAGGGATGGGACGAGCAGTACTTC | CASSFRQGWDEQYF | TRBJ2-7 | TRBD1 | TRBV5-1 | -
TGTGCCAGCAGTTTGTTCCCGGGACAAAGGAATTCATGGGAGCTGTTTTTT | CASSLFPGQRNSWELFF | TRBJ2-2 | - | TRBV27 | many
TGTGCCAGCAGTCCTCCCGAAACGAACACCGGGGAGCTGTTTTTT | CASSPPETNTGELFF | TRBJ2-2 | - | TRBV12-3/TRBV12-4 | many
TGTGCCAGCAATAAAATAGCTGTAGGTGGAGAGACCCAGTACTTC | CASNKIAVGGETQYF | TRBJ2-5 | - | TRBV12-3/TRBV12-4 | many
TGTGCCAGCAGCCAATACCCCACAGATACGCAGTATTTT | CASSQYPTDTQYF | TRBJ2-3 | - | TRBV14 | few
TGTGCCAGCAGATTAACAGGGGGTGCTGTAGGAGGCTACACCTTC | CASRLTGGAVGGYTF | TRBJ1-2 | TRBD1 | TRBV12-3/TRBV12-4 | many
TGTGCCAGCAGTTTTCAGGGGGCGAGCGGGGAGCTGTTTTTT | CASSFQGASGELFF | TRBJ2-2 | TRBD1 | TRBV12-3/TRBV12-4 | many